This T cell receptor beta chain originates from a study of T cell responses to AZD1222 COVID-19 vaccine. Regarding the study as a whole: The CD4 TCRs associated with vaccination extended across spike and predominated at 160-218 and 743-854. In all cases, repertoires were sampled only after the peak T cell response. Donors were chiefly white British, with a greater number of females, and clonal diversity was perhaps underestimated. Vaccination with two AZD1222 doses was followed by a rise in Spike-specific TCR breadth and depth.

About this clone: What it binds is unknown.

Germline V lookup: CDR1 SGHRS, CDR2 YFSETQ. This CDR3 region has 15 residues. The ends lost 4 bases at V and 2 bases at J; junction bases unmatched: 4. The table came from immunoSEQ multiplex PCR; TCRdb's copy has only in-frame clones and leaves some out. The data contain 240,000 or so clones, 80% to 95% of them singletons. The gene calls are TRBV5-1 and TRBJ2-2, with TRBD2 identical over 8 bases. Sequencing used peripheral blood, obtained on day 0 of AZD1222 vaccination. This receptor was taken from an adult in good health. The CDR3 region is CASSPGGSNTGELFF. In DNA form, the CDR3 reads TGCGCCAGCAGCCCGGGGGGGTCAAACACCGGGGAGCTGTTTTTT.